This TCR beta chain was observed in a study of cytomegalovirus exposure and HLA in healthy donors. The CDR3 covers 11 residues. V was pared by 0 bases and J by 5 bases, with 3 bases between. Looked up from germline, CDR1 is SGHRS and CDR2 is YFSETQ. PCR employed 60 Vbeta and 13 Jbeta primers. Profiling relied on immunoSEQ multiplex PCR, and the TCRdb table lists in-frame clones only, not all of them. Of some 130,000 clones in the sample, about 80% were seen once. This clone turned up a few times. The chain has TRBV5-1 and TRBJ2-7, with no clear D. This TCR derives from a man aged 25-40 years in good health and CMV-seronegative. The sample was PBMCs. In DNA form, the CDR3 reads TGCGCCAGCAGCTTGGCTGACGAGCAGTACTTC. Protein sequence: CASSLADEQYF.